Reported below is one T cell receptor (beta chain). Its specific antigen is unknown. No much larger clonotype is one base removed from it; base qualities were not supplied. The record originates from a study of read filtering for tumor transcriptome and immune sequencing (dated by TCRdb to about 2020). Regarding the complete study: The cohort consisted of roughly 18 male and over eleven female patients, with a mean age of approximately 66 years and an age range of roughly 45 to 85. Under revised international staging, roughly eight patients fell into R-ISS I, some 15 into R-ISS II and over 5 into R-ISS III. After DNase treatment, whole-transcriptome libraries were prepared using the TruSeq RNA Access Library Prep Kit. TCR-region mapped reads per sample ranged from about 3.5 to 11 million with IR-seq versus only roughly 75 to 1273 with RNA-seq. TCR repertoires obtained by targeted immune repertoire sequencing and by bulk whole-transcriptome sequencing performed on the same bone marrow samples were compared. As a main aim, a read-filtering strategy for immune repertoire data was addressed, with the specific question being whether clonotypes supported by a single read should be removed. General study outcomes and caveats: IR-seq captured clonotypes at much higher depth and more reliably than RNA-seq, and smaller IR-seq throughput sufficed to identify most shared clonotypes. The sorted CD138-negative fraction was composed of a mixed bone marrow immune population rather than of purified T cells. In IR-seq, 80% to 85% of clonotypes but about 3.5% of total reads were represented by single-read clonotypes, whereas in RNA-seq, 60% to 75% of clonotypes and more than 40% of reads were represented by single-read clonotypes. Removing single-read clonotypes increased the correlation between IR-seq and RNA-seq shared clonotype proportions.

Measured from the cysteine to the phenylalanine, the CDR3 is 15 residues long. The CDR3 DNA has 45 bases and is translated from base 1. Germline trimming amounts to 6 bases on V and 1 base on J, with 8 as the count of junction bases outside the gene matches. As encoded in the germline V gene, CDR1 is SNHLY while CDR2 is FYNNEI. Bone marrow was sampled from every patient at the time of active disease. Ficoll-Hypaque density gradient centrifugation was used to isolate bone marrow mononuclear cells. Myeloma plasma cells were removed and CD138-negative cells were obtained by negative selection following labeling with CD138 magnetic microbeads on a MACS separator. Flow cytometry on an Attune NxT with CD138 antibodies was used to check the purity of the isolated cells. TRIzol reagent was used to extract total RNA, which was then quantified with a NanoDrop spectrophotometer. For each patient, the CD138-negative bone marrow sample underwent paired RNA-seq and IR-seq.

TCR libraries were built from 400 ng RNA with the Immunoverse kit, using molecular barcoded adaptors covering alpha/delta and beta/gamma chains. TCR library preparation used the same RNA that went into transcriptome sequencing. TCR libraries were sequenced on an Illumina HiSeq 4000 with 2 x 150 cycles. Regarding the original processing steps: Using MiXCR, which included quality filtering and error correction, TCR reads were aligned to human V, D, J and C references and then assembled into CDR3 clonotypes. The tcR package in R was used for analysis of clonotype counts and gene usage diversity. Raw mapping reads were checked after the RNA-seq reads had been mapped by STAR aligner version 2.5.3a onto the human GRCh37 genome. To test the effect of sequencing depth on detected clonotypes, IR-seq fastq files were randomly downsampled using Seqtk 1.3. TCRdb trimmed the raw reads at Q25, called clones with MiXCR and kept productive beta chains. Records with the same CDR3 protein are collapsed into one entry carrying the most frequent genes and DNA. Here the V and J calls rest on TCRdb's processing, not on the authors' analysis. The sample table lists 15,000 or so distinct CDR3 sequences, around 21% of them with a count of one. Of the sample, 80% is held by the ten largest clones.

The chain couples TRBV2 to TRBJ2-5, and 7 bases in between align with TRBD1. This receptor was obtained from a donor aged 40 or older with multiple myeloma. Sequenced input: a population of CD138-negative cells sorted from bone marrow. The cell subset or site label, read with the paper, signifies: bone marrow mononuclear cells depleted of CD138+ plasma/myeloma cells by negative magnetic selection. The DNA is as follows: TGTGCCAGCAGGGGGACAGTATCCTCCCAAGAGACCCAGTACTTC. The resulting protein is CASRGTVSSQETQYF.